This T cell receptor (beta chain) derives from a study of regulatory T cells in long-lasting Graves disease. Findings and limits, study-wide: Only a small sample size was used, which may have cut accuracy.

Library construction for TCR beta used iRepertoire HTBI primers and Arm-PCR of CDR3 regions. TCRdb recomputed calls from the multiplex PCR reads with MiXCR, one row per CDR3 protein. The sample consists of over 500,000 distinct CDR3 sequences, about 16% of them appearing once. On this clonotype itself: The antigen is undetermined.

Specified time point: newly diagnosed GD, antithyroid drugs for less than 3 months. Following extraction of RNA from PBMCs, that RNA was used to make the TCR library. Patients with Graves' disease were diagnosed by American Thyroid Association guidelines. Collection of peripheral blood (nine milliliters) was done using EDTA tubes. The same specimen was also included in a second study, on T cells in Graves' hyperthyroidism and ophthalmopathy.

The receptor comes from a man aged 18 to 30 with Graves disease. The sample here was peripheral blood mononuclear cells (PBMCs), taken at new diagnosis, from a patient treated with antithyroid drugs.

The CDR3: CASSSPIRTGARNQPQHF. As DNA, the CDR3 is TGTGCCAGCAGCTCACCCATCAGGACAGGAGCCCGCAATCAGCCCCAGCATTTT. The rearrangement links TRBV7-2 to TRBJ1-5, with 7 bases aligning to TRBD1. After removal of 4 bases from V and 2 bases from J, the junction contained 14 bases not matched to a gene. The CDR3 has 18 residues. Per germline, CDR1 SGHTA and CDR2 FQGNSA.